The clone carrying this T cell receptor (beta chain) was picked up a small number of times. The antigen is undetermined. Combining a sample-barcoded 5' primer with a J-beta primer mix, a second PCR ran for roughly 6 to 11 cycles. One entry per CDR3 protein results from TCRdb running MiXCR on the 5' RACE reads. The sample lists approximately 1.5 million distinct CDR3 sequences, roughly a third occurring once. Trimming shortened V by 5 bases and J by 0 bases, and 16 bases separated the two germline ends. This CDR3 region has 17 residues. Germline loops: CDR1 MGHRA, CDR2 YSYEKL. The data belong to a study of blood T cells in healthy people across ages. About 10 milliliters was the volume of peripheral blood drawn from each donor. Findings and limits, study-wide: Significant beta diversity loss was already apparent by age roughly 38, declining roughly linearly. Relative to aged donors, long-lived donors carried more naive CD4+ cells and displayed higher diversity.

The chain is built from TRBV4-1 and TRBJ2-2; D perhaps matches TRBD1 (5 bases). Sample: blood. The receptor's source is a woman in her thirties in good health. DNA for the CDR3: TGCGCCAGCAGCTTGGAACAGGTCTCCGCGAACACCGGGGAGCTGTTTTTT. Its protein product is CASSLEQVSANTGELFF.